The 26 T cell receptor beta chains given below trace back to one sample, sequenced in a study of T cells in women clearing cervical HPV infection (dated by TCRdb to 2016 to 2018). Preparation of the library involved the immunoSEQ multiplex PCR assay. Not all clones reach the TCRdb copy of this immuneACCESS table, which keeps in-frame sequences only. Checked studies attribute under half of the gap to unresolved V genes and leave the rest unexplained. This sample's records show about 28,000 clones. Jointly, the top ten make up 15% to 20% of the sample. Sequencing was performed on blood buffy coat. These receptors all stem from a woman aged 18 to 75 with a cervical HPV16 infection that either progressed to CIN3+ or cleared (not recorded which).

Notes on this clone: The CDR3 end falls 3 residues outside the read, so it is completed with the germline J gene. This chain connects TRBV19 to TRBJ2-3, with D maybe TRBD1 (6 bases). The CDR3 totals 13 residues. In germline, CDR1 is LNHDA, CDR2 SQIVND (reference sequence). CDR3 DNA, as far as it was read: TGTGCCAGTAGTATTGGACAGCAAGAGACG. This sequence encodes CASSIGQQET. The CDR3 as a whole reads CASSIGQQETQYF.

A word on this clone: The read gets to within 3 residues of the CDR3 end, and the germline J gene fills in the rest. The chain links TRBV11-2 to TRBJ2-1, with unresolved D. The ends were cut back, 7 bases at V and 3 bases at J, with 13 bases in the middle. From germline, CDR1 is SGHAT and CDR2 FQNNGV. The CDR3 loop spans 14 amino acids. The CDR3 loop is CASIPGSYYNEQFF. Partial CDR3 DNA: TGTGCCAGCATCCCAGGATCCTACTACAATGAG. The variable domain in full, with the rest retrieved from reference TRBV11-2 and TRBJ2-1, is EAGVAQSPRYKIIEKRQSVAFWCNPISGHATLYWYQQILGQGPKLLIQFQNNGVVDDSQLPKDRFSAERLKGVDSTLKIQPAKLEDSAVYLCASIPGSYYNEQFFGPGTRLTVL.

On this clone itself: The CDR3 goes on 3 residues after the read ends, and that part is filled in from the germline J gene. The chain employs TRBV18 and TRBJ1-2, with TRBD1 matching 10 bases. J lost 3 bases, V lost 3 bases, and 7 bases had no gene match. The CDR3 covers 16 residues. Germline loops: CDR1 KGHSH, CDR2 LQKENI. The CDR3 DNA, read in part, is TGTGCCAGCTCACCTTCAGGGACAGGGGAGGACTATGGC. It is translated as CASSPSGTGEDYG. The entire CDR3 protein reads CASSPSGTGEDYGYTF.

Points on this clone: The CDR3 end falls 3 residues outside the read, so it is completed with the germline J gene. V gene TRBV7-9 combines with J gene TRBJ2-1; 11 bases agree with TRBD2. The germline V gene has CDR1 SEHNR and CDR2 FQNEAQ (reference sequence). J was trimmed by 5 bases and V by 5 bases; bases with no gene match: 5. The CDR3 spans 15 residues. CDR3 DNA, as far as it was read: TGTGCCAGCAGCCCAAGGGGACTAGCGGACAATGAG. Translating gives CASSPRGLADNE. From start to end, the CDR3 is CASSPRGLADNEQFF.

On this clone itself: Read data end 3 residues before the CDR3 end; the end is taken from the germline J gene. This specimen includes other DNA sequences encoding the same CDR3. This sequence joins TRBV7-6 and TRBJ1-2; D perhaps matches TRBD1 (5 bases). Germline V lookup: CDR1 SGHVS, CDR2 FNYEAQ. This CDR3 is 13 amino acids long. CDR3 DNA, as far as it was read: TGTGCCAGCAGCTTAGGGGACTCCTACGAC. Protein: CASSLGDSYD. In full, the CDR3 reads CASSLGDSYDYTF.

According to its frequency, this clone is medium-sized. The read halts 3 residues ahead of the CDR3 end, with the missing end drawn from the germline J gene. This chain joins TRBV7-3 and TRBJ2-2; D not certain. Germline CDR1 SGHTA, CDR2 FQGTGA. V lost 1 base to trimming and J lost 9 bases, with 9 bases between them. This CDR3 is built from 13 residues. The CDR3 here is CASSLIPSWELFF. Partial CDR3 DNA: TGTGCCAGCAGCTTAATTCCCTCCTGGGAG.

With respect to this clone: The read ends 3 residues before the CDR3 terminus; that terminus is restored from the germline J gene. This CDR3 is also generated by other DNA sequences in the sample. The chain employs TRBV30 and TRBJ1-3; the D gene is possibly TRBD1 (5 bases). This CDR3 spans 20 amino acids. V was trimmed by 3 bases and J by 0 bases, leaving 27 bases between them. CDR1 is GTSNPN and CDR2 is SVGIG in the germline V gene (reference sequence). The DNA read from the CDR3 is TGTGCCTGGAGAGGCTCGGGGGAAAATCTTCCCTTTAGCTCTGGAAACACC. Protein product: CAWRGSGENLPFSSGNT. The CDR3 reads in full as CAWRGSGENLPFSSGNTIYF.

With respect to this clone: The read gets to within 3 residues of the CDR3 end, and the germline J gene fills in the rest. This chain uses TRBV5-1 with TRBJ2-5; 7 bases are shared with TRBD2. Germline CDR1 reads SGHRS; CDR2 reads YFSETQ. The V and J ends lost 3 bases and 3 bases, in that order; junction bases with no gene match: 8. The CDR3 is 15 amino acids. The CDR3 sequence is CASSSYGGGEETQYF. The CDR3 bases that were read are TGCGCCAGCAGCTCTTACGGGGGAGGGGAAGAGACC. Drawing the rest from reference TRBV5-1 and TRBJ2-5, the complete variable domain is KAGVTQTPRYLIKTRGQQVTLSCSPISGHRSVSWYQQTPGQGLQFLFEYFSETQRNKGNFPGRFSGRQFSNSRSEMNVSTLELGDSALYLCASSSYGGGEETQYFGPGTRLLVL.

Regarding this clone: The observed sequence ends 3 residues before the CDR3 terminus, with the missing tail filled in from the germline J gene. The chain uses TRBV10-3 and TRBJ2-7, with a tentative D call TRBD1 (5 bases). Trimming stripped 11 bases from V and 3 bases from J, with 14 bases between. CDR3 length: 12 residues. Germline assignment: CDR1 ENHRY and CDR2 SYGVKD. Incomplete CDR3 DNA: TGTGCCGCGACAGACACACTCTACGAG. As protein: CAATDTLYE. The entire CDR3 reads CAATDTLYEQYF.

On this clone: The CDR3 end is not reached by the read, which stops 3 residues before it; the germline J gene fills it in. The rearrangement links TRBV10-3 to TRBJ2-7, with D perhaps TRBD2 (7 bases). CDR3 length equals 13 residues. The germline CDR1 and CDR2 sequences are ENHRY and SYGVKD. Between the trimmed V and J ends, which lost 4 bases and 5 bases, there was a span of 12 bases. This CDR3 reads CAISAQGRDEQYF. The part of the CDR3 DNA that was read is TGTGCCATCAGTGCCCAGGGGAGGGACGAG.

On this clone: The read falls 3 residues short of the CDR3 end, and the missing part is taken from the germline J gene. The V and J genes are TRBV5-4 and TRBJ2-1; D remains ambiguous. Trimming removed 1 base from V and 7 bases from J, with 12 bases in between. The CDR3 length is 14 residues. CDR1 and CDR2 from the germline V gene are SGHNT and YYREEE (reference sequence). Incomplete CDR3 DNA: TGTGCCAGCAGCTTGAGCCCGGGTCAAAATGAG. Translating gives CASSLSPGQNE. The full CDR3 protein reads CASSLSPGQNEQFF.

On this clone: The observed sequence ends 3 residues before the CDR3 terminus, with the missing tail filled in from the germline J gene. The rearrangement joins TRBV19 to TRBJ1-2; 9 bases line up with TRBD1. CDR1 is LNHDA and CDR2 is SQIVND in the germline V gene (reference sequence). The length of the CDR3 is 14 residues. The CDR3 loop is CASSIGTGTYDYTF. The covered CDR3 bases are TGTGCCAGTAGTATCGGGACAGGGACCTACGAC.

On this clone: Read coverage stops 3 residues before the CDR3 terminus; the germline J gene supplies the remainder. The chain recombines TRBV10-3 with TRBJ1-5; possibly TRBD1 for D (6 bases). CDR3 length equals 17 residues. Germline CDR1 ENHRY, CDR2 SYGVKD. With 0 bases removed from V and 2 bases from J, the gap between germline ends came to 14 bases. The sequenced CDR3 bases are TGTGCCATCAGTGAGTCGGGGGGGGCTTTGGGCAATCAGCCC. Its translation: CAISESGGALGNQP. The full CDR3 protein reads CAISESGGALGNQPQHF.

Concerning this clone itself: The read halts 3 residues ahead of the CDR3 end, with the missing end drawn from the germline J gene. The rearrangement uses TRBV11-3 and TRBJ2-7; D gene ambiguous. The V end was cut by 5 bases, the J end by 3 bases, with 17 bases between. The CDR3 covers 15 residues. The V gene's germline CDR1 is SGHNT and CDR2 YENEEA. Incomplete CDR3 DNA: TGTGCCAGCAGCGAAAAATTCAACCCCGGCTACGAG. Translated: CASSEKFNPGYE. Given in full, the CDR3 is CASSEKFNPGYEQYF.

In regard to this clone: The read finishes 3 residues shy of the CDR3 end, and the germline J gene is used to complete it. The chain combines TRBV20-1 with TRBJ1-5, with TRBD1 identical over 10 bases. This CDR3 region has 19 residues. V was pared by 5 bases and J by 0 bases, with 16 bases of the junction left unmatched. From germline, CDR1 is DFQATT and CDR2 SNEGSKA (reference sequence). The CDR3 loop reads CSAQKTGGPNLYSNQPQHF. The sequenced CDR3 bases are TGCAGTGCTCAAAAGACAGGGGGCCCGAACCTATATAGCAATCAGCCC.

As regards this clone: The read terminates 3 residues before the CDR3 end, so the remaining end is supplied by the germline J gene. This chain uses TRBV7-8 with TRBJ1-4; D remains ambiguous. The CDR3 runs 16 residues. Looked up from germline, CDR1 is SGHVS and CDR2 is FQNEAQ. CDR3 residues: CASSTPRGGLFPPLFF. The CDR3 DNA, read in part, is TGTGCCAGCAGCACACCCCGGGGAGGGCTGTTTCCACCA.

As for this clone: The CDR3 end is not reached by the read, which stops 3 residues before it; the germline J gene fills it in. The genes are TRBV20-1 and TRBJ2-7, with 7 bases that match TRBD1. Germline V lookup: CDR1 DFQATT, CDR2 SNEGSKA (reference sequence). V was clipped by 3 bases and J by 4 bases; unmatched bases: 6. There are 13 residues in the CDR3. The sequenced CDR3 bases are TGCAGTGCTAGGTATAGGGGGCTTTACGAG. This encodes CSARYRGLYE. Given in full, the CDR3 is CSARYRGLYEQYF.

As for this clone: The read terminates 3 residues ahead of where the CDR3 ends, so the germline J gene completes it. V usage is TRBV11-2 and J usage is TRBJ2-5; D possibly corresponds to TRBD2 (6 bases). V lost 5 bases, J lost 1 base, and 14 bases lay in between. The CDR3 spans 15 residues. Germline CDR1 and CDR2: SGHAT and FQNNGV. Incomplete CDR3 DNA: TGTGCCAGCAGCCCGTATAGCGGTCTCCAAGAGACC. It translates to CASSPYSGLQET. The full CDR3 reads CASSPYSGLQETQYF.

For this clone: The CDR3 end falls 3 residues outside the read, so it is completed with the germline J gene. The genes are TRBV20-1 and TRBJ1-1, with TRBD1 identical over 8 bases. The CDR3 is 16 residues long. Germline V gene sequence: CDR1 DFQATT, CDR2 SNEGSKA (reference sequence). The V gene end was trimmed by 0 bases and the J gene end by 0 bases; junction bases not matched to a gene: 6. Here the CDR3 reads CSARDERTGMNTEAFF. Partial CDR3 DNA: TGCAGTGCTAGAGATGAACGGACAGGGATGAACACTGAA.

Partial CDR3 DNA: TGTGCCAGCAGTGGACAGGGATTGAACACCGGGGAG. It encodes CASSGQGLNTGE. The whole CDR3 sequence reads CASSGQGLNTGELFF. V and J are TRBV2 and TRBJ2-2; 7 nucleotides agree with TRBD1. Read coverage stops 3 residues before the CDR3 terminus; the germline J gene supplies the remainder. This CDR3 has 15 amino acids. Germline values: CDR1 SNHLY, CDR2 FYNNEI. V shed 4 bases and J 1 base; nucleotides not matched to a gene: 3.

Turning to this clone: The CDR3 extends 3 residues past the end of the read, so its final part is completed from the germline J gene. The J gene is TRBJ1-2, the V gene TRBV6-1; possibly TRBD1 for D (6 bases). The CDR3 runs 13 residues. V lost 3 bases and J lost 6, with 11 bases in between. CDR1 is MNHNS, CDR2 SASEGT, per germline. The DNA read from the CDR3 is TGTGCCAGCAGTGACGGACAGTTTAATGGC. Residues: CASSDGQFNG. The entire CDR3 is CASSDGQFNGYTF.

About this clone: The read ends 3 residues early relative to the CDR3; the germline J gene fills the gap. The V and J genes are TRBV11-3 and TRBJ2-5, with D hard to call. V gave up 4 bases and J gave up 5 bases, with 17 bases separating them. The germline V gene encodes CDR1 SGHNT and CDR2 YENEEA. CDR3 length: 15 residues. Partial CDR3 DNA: TGTGCCAGCAGCTCCGCCCGCCCAGGTTGGGAGACC. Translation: CASSSARPGWET. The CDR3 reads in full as CASSSARPGWETQYF.

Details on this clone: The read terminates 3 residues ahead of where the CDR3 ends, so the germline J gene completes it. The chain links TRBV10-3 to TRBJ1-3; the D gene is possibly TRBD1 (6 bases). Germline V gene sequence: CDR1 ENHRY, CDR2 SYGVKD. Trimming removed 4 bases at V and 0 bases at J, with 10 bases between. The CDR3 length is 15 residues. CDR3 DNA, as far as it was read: TGTGCCATCAGTGCCCCGGACAGCTCTGGAAACACC. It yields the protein CAISAPDSSGNT. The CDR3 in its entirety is CAISAPDSSGNTIYF.

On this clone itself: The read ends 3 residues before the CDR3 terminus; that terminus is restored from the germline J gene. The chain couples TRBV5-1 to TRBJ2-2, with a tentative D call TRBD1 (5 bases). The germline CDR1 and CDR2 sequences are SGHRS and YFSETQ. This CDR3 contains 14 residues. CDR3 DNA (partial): TGCGCCAGCAGCTTGGCTCATGGGGCCAACGTG. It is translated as CASSLAHGANV. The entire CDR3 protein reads CASSLAHGANVLFF.

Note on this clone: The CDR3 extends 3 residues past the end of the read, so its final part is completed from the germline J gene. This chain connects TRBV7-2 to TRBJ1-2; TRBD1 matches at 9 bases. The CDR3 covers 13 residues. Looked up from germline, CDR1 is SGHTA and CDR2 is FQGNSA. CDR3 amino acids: CASSIQGARGYTF. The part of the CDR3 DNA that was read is TGTGCCAGCAGCATACAGGGGGCGAGGGGC.

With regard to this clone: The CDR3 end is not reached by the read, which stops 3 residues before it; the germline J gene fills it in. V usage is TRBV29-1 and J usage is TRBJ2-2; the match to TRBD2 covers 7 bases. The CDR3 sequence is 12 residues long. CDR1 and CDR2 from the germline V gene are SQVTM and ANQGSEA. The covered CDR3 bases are TGCAGTGTTCTGGGGACTAATGAAAAG. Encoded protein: CSVLGTNEK. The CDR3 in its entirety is CSVLGTNEKLFF.